This TCR beta chain appears in the sequencing data of a study of CXCR3-negative and CXCR3-positive naive CD8 T cells (dated 2019 in TCRdb). A note on the overall study: In total, about 130 million TRB reads were obtained, which works out to roughly 1.5 +/- 0.3 million reads per library. Data from 11 donors, pooled across two independent experiments, went into the diversity and physicochemical repertoire analyses. Naive subsets from 5 or 6 donors and memory cells from 3 donors were included in the TRBV-TRBJ cluster analysis.

Here is what the overall study found, with its caveats: Similar TRBV-TRBJ usage was shown by naive CXCR3-negative and CXCR3-positive cells from the same donor, whereas distinct patterns were shown by memory cells. Because surface CD5, which has been linked to self-reactivity in mice, was comparable between naive subsets, TCR interaction strength was also inferred from TRB CDR3 physicochemical properties. TRB CDR3s from CXCR3-positive naive cells showed higher hydrophobicity (lower Kidera factor 4), lower energy, and higher strength and volume indices than CXCR3-negative naive cells. Because CXCR3 expression was partially decreased after cryopreservation, freshly isolated PBMCs were used for most assays. Repertoire diversity was comparably high in both naive subsets but much lower in memory CD8+ T cells.

Spanning cysteine to phenylalanine, the CDR3 consists of 14 amino acids. DNA was not recorded. Reading the germline V gene gives CDR1 SGHTA and CDR2 FQGTGA. Turning to this clonotype: The antigen it binds to is not known.

Sequencing was performed on a NextSeq 550. The Human TCR Profiling Kit (MiLaboratory) was used to make UMI-labeled 5' RACE TRB cDNA libraries. The full amount of extracted RNA was used for cDNA synthesis, and the full amount of resulting cDNA was used for PCR amplification. Libraries were prepared in parallel with an identical number of PCR cycles. As for the original processing: About 50,000 +/- 10,000 unique UMI-labeled TRB cDNA molecules per library were extracted with MIGEC and MiXCR, with at least two reads per UMI required. On average, each library contained approximately 40,000 +/- 10,000 functional in-frame TRB CDR3 nucleotide clonotypes without stop codons. After each sample was downsampled to 5000 UMI-labeled TRB molecules, VDJtools was used to calculate diversity metrics such as normalized Shannon-Wiener and Chao1. VDJtools computed clonotype-size-weighted physicochemical properties of the central five CDR3 residues: interaction energy, strength, volume and Kidera factor 4. Following TCRdb reprocessing, every CDR3 protein sequence forms one entry, and DNA is not provided. The authors' filters were not applied to this entry. The sample's table lists a count of fewer than 95,000 distinct CDR3 sequences. The ten largest clones add up to about 1.1% of the sample.

Each CD8+ T cell subset was flow-sorted in triplicate, and 300,000 cells per subset were placed directly into RLT lysis buffer. Naive CD8+ T cells were defined stringently as CD45RO-CCR7+CD27+CD95- to exclude memory contaminants. Using standard density gradient centrifugation, peripheral blood mononuclear cells were isolated from buffy coats. A FACSAria III was used to flow-sort naive CD8+ T cells into CXCR3-negative and CXCR3-positive populations. An RNeasy Mini Kit was used to extract total RNA from the sorted cells. What was sequenced was naive CXCR3- CD8+ T cells from blood. The intended sense of this specimen's cell subset or site label: CD45RO-CCR7+CD27+CD95- naive CD8+ T cells lacking CXCR3 (TNR3-). Recombination connected TRBV7-3 to TRBJ2-3; TCRdb's assignment of TRBD2 cannot be checked, as there is no DNA. The receptor's source is a human donor in good health. Some clones in this sample may be carry-over from other donors' samples. The CDR3 reads CASSLLGPVDTQYF. The CDR3, completed at both ends by the reference TRBV7-3 and TRBJ2-3 genes, gives the full variable domain GAGVSQTPSNKVTEKGKYVELRCDPISGHTALYWYRQSLGQGPEFLIYFQGTGAADDSGLPNDRFFAVRPEGSVSTLKIQRTERGDSAVYLCASSLLGPVDTQYFGPGTRLTVL.